These 3 T cell receptor beta chains originate from one sample sequenced in a study of blood T cell repertoires in COVID-19. Generated by immunoSEQ multiplex PCR, the TCRdb table keeps only in-frame clones and is missing some. Found here are approximately 170,000 clones, around 80% of them singletons; the top ten hold roughly 11%. The sequenced sample consisted of peripheral blood. The origin of the receptors is a man between 60 and 75 years old with active or convalescent COVID-19.

The chain is built from TRBV2 and TRBJ1-1; TRBD1 is a possible D gene (5 bases). The CDR3 is made up of 14 amino acids. V was clipped by 4 bases and J by 1 base, with 10 bases between them. Germline V lookup: CDR1 SNHLY, CDR2 FYNNEI. This CDR3 is CASSVGLSNTEAFF. CDR3 DNA sequence: TGTGCCAGCAGTGTGGGACTCTCGAACACTGAAGCTTTCTTT.

Ten or more counts support this clone. V and J are TRBV13 and TRBJ1-4; TRBD1 agrees at 7 bases. From germline, CDR1 is PRHDT and CDR2 FYEKMQ (reference sequence). The V gene end was trimmed by 6 bases and the J gene end by 4 bases; junction bases not matched to a gene: 8. This CDR3 is 15 amino acids long. The CDR3 here is CASRNQGEINEKLFF. The CDR3 nucleotides read TGTGCCAGCAGGAACCAGGGGGAGATTAATGAAAAACTGTTTTTT.

The chain uses TRBV5-1 and TRBJ1-2; no definite D call. Germline V gene data show CDR1 as SGHRS and CDR2 as YFSETQ. V lost 4 bases and J lost 7, with 14 bases in between. The CDR3 contains 13 residues. The CDR3 spells CASSPSGEGGYTF. CDR3 in DNA: TGCGCCAGCAGCCCCTCGGGTGAAGGTGGCTACACCTTC.